The rows below give T cell receptor beta chains drawn from one sample of a study of blood T cell repertoires in COVID-19. Produced via immunoSEQ multiplex PCR; TCRdb's table is partial and in-frame only. There are about 210,000 clones in the sample; around four fifths occur only once, and roughly 2.7% lies in the top ten. The sample taken for sequencing was peripheral blood. The source of these receptors is a woman in her thirties or forties with active or convalescent COVID-19. Each CDR3 is given with its conserved first and last residue. D genes are given only for firm matches. The size entry is marked missing in some rows and otherwise reads once, few, many or a size class.

abundance	v_gene	d_gene	j_gene	CDR3aa	CDR3nt
-	TRBV10-3	TRBD1	TRBJ1-1	CAISGTGEGTEAFF	TGTGCCATCAGTGGGACAGGGGAGGGCACTGAAGCTTTCTTT
few	TRBV7-8	TRBD1	TRBJ2-4	CASSYNDRGLSRAKNIQYF	TGTGCCAGCAGCTATAACGACAGGGGGCTTTCACGAGCCAAAAACATTCAGTACTTC
few	TRBV4-3	-	TRBJ2-4	CASSQALANIQYF	TGCGCCAGCAGCCAAGCCTTGGCAAACATTCAGTACTTC
-	TRBV10-1	TRBD1	TRBJ2-7	CASSDGTGVTYEQYF	TGCGCCAGCAGTGATGGGACAGGGGTCACCTACGAGCAGTACTTC
-	TRBV7-2	-	TRBJ1-6	CASSRTSSPLHF	TGTGCCAGCAGCCGTACTAGTTCACCCCTCCACTTT
-	TRBV19	-	TRBJ2-1	CASSRGAGYNEQFF	TGTGCCAGTAGTAGGGGAGCCGGGTACAATGAGCAGTTCTTC
-	TRBV30	-	TRBJ1-2	CAWSEDSRSGYTF	TGTGCCTGGAGTGAGGACAGCAGGAGTGGCTACACCTTC
-	TRBV4-2	TRBD2	TRBJ2-1	CASSQDRLAGGRRNEQFF	TGTGCCAGCAGCCAAGATCGGCTAGCGGGGGGAAGGCGCAATGAGCAGTTCTTC
-	TRBV11-2	-	TRBJ1-1	CASSSYRNTEAFF	TGTGCCAGCAGCTCGTACAGGAACACTGAAGCTTTCTTT
-	TRBV5-1	TRBD2	TRBJ2-1	CASSLVGLAGGSSYNEQFF	TGCGCCAGCAGCTTGGTAGGACTAGCGGGGGGAAGCTCCTACAATGAGCAGTTCTTC
-	TRBV7-8	TRBD1	TRBJ1-3	CASSLTGSGNTIYF	TGTGCCAGCAGCCTGACAGGGTCTGGAAACACCATATATTTT
-	TRBV5-1	TRBD1	TRBJ1-1	CASGLTGGPTEAFF	TGCGCCAGCGGACTTACAGGGGGCCCCACTGAAGCTTTCTTT
-	TRBV18	-	TRBJ1-1	CASSRQVGDTEAFF	TGTGCCAGCTCTCGACAGGTAGGGGACACTGAAGCTTTCTTT
-	TRBV28	-	TRBJ1-3	CASSLATGSGNTIYF	TGTGCCAGCAGTTTAGCGACAGGCTCTGGAAACACCATATATTTT
-	TRBV27	TRBD1	TRBJ1-3	CASSRQGAGNTIYF	TGTGCCAGCAGTAGGCAGGGGGCCGGAAACACCATATATTTT
few	TRBV11-3	-	TRBJ1-3	CASSLSWERGNTIYF	TGTGCCAGCAGCTTAAGCTGGGAGCGTGGAAACACCATATATTTT
-	TRBV4-1	-	TRBJ1-3	CASSEGGLRGNTIYF	TGCGCCAGCAGCGAAGGGGGGCTAAGAGGAAACACCATATATTTT
few	TRBV7-9	-	TRBJ1-4	CASSLIQEKLFF	TGTGCCAGCAGCTTAATTCAGGAAAAACTGTTTTTT
-	TRBV12-3/TRBV12-4	TRBD2	TRBJ2-1	CARTTSGSNEQFF	TGTGCCAGGACGACTAGCGGGAGCAATGAGCAGTTCTTC
-	TRBV9	-	TRBJ1-2	CASSGNSPSYGYTF	TGTGCCAGCAGTGGTAACAGTCCCTCCTATGGCTACACCTTC
-	TRBV24-1	-	TRBJ2-1	CATSDFTGYNEQFF	TGTGCCACCAGTGATTTTACAGGATACAATGAGCAGTTCTTC
-	TRBV20-1	TRBD2	TRBJ2-1	CSASTSGNEQFF	TGCAGTGCTAGTACTAGCGGTAATGAGCAGTTCTTC
-	TRBV27	-	TRBJ2-7	CASSRGYEQYF	TGTGCCAGCAGTCGGGGGTACGAGCAGTACTTC
-	TRBV7-9	TRBD1	TRBJ1-1	CASSLGQGGNTEAFF	TGTGCCAGCAGCTTAGGACAGGGGGGTAACACTGAAGCTTTCTTT